This T cell receptor (beta chain) was obtained from a study of T cells in localized non-small cell lung cancer. Study findings and constraints: Among blood samples, higher T cell density accompanied longer overall survival. Tumor samples were not multi-region, leaving intratumor heterogeneity unexcluded. Uninvolved neighboring lung showed the greatest T cell clonality, exceeding tumor.

TCRdb's table, derived via immunoSEQ multiplex PCR, lists solely in-frame clones and lacks some. The sample has under 2,000 clones, approximately 40% seen once. Details on this clone: The antigen is not known.

V was pared by 5 bases and J by 6 bases, with 13 bases of the junction left unmatched. Germline CDR1 SGDLS, CDR2 YYNGEE. This CDR3 is 15 amino acids long. Material: lung tumor tissue, obtained before any cancer treatment. This sequence originates from a woman between 35 and 70 years old with stage I lung adenocarcinoma. V and J are TRBV9 and TRBJ1-1, with 7 bases identical to TRBD1. DNA of the CDR3: TGTGCCAGCAGTGGAGGTGCAGGGGGAACGGCTGAAGCTTTCTTT. It encodes CASSGGAGGTAEAFF. Looking up the rest from reference TRBV9 and TRBJ1-1 gives the full variable domain: DSGVTQTPKHLITATGQRVTLRCSPRSGDLSVYWYQQSLDQGLQFLIQYYNGEERAKGNILERFSAQQFPDLHSELNLSSLELGDSALYFCASSGGAGGTAEAFFGQGTRLTVV.